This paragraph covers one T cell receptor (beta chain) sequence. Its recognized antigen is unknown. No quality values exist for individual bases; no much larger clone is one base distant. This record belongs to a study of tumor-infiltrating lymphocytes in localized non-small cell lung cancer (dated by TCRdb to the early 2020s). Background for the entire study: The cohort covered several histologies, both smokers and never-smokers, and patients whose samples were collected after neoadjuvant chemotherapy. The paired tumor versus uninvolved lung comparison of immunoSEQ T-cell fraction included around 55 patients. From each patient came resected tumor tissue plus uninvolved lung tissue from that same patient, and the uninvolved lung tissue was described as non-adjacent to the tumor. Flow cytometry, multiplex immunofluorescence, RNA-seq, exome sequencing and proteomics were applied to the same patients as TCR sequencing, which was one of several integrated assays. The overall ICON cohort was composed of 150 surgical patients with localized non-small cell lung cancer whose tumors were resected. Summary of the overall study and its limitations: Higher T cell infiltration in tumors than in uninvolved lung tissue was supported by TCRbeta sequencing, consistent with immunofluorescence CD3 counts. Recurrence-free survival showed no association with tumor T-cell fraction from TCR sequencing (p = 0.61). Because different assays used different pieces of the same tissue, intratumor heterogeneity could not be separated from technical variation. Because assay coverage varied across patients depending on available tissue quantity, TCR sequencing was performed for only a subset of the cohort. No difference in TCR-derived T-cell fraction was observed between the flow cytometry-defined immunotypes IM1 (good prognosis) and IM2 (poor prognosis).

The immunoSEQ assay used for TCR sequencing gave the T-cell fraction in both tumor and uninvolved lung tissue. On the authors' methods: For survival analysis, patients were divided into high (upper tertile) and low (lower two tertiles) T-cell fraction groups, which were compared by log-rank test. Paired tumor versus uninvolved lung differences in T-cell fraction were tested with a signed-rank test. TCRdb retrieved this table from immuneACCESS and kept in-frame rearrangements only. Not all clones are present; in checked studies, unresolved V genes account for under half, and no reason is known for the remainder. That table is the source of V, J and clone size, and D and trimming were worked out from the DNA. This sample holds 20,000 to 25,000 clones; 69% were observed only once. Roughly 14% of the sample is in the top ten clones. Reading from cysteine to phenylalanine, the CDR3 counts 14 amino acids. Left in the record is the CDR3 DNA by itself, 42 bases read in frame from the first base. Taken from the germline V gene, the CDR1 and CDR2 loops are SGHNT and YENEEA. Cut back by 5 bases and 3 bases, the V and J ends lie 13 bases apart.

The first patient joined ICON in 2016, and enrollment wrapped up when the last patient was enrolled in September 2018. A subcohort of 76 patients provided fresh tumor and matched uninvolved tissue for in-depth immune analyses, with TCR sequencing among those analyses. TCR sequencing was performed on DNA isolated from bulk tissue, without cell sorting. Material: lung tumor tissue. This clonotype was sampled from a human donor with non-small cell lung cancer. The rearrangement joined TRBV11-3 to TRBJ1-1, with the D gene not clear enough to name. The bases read TGTGCCAGCAGCACTGGAGGGTTGGACACTGAAGCTTTCTTT. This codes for CASSTGGLDTEAFF.